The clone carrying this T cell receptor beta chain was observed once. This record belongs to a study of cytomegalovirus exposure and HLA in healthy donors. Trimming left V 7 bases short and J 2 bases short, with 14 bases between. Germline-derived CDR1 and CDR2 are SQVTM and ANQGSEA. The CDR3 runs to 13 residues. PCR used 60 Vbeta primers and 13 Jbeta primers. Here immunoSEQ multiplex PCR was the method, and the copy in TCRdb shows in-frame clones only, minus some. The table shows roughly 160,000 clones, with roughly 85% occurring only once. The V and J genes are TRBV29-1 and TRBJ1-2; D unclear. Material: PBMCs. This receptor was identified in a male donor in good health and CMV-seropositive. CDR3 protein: CSDFSNANYGYTF. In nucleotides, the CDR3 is TGCAGCGATTTTTCGAACGCGAACTATGGCTACACCTTC.